The clone carrying this T cell receptor (beta chain) was detected many times. The authors built bulk TCR libraries by previously described methods with listed TCR primers. TCRdb processed the PCR reads anew with MiXCR; each CDR3 protein has one entry. The table has some 590,000 distinct CDR3 sequences, about 25% seen once. The entry originates in a study of molecular identifiers for immune sequencing clone quantification. The authors gated naive CD8 T cells as CD8+CD4-CCR7+CD45RA+ for sorting. The V end lost 7 bases, the J end lost 2 bases, and 26 bases lay between the germline ends. In germline, CDR1 is MNHNS, CDR2 SASEGT. The CDR3 consists of 18 residues.

Sequencing input: naive CD8+ T cells from blood, with Jurkat cell RNA spiked in. Subset in this sample: FACS-sorted CD8+CD4-CCR7+CD45RA+ naive T cells. The chain joins TRBV6-1 to TRBJ2-5; D is tentatively TRBD1 or TRBD2 (6 bases each). The clonotype was recovered from a human donor in good health. Some libraries in this study had Jurkat cell RNA spiked in. Written as DNA, the CDR3 is TGTGCCAGCACCGAGGTATACGGGGGCACCACCCGACAAGAGACCCAGTACTTC. Its protein product is CASTEVYGGTTRQETQYF.